These T cell receptor beta chains were read from a single sample in a study of vaccination effects on CD4 cells after COVID-19. No cognate antigen is known for these TCRs. Produced via immunoSEQ multiplex PCR; TCRdb's table is partial and in-frame only. The data show tens of thousands of clones, around 84% seen once. Source: CD4+ T cells from PBMCs cultured without peptide, taken after COVID-19 vaccination. The receptor set was obtained from a human donor who received a COVID-19 vaccine. The conserved cysteine and the conserved F or W are not part of the CDR3 here. Fields, in order: J gene, V gene, CDR3 protein.

J gene: TRBJ1-3
V gene: TRBV27
CDR3 protein: ASSLNRASGNTIY

J gene: TRBJ2-6
V gene: TRBV24-1
CDR3 protein: ATSDLKRGGSGANVLT

J gene: TRBJ2-4
V gene: TRBV28
CDR3 protein: ASTLGGIQY

J gene: TRBJ2-7
V gene: TRBV13
CDR3 protein: ASSFGYEQY

J gene: TRBJ1-1
V gene: TRBV6-5
CDR3 protein: ASSMDRVTAF

J gene: TRBJ2-5
V gene: TRBV5-1
CDR3 protein: ASSLGTEFQETQY

J gene: TRBJ2-5
V gene: TRBV2
CDR3 protein: ASRMASGGGNQETQY

J gene: TRBJ2-1
V gene: TRBV27
CDR3 protein: ASRLRQGGSYNEQF

J gene: TRBJ1-2
V gene: TRBV19
CDR3 protein: ASIGKLNYGYT

J gene: TRBJ1-2
V gene: TRBV5-1
CDR3 protein: ASRLSQGADGYT

J gene: TRBJ1-5
V gene: TRBV6-1
CDR3 protein: ASSERAQPQH

J gene: TRBJ2-4
V gene: TRBV3-1/TRBV3-2
CDR3 protein: ASSHSGFGVKNIQY

J gene: TRBJ1-1
V gene: TRBV7-9
CDR3 protein: ASSLMVNTEAF

J gene: TRBJ1-2
V gene: TRBV28
CDR3 protein: ASNPIGYGYT

J gene: TRBJ2-5
V gene: TRBV7-2
CDR3 protein: ASSPASWGTQY

J gene: TRBJ1-6
V gene: TRBV3-1/TRBV3-2
CDR3 protein: ASSQGGDNSPLH

J gene: TRBJ2-3
V gene: TRBV7-8
CDR3 protein: ASSTHRGADTQY

J gene: TRBJ2-2
V gene: TRBV19
CDR3 protein: ASTQIRGETGELF

J gene: TRBJ2-1
V gene: TRBV30
CDR3 protein: AWSVRGPSYNEQF

J gene: TRBJ2-1
V gene: TRBV5-1
CDR3 protein: ASSKTYNEQF

J gene: TRBJ2-3
V gene: TRBV4-2
CDR3 protein: ASSQAAGTDTQY

J gene: TRBJ1-2
V gene: TRBV13
CDR3 protein: ASSQLIGVGYGYT

J gene: TRBJ2-3
V gene: TRBV27
CDR3 protein: ASRRLAGAPADTQY

J gene: TRBJ2-1
V gene: TRBV11-2
CDR3 protein: ASSPSTYNEQF

J gene: TRBJ1-4
V gene: TRBV21-1
CDR3 protein: ASSPRTGGAGGSTNEKLF

J gene: TRBJ1-6
V gene: TRBV4-1
CDR3 protein: ASSQDARQGNSPLH

J gene: TRBJ2-5
V gene: TRBV29-1
CDR3 protein: SGAGQETQY

J gene: TRBJ1-1
V gene: TRBV5-6
CDR3 protein: ASHKGLNTEAF

J gene: TRBJ1-5
V gene: TRBV12-3/TRBV12-4
CDR3 protein: ASTRGGNQPQH

J gene: TRBJ1-1
V gene: TRBV7-9
CDR3 protein: ASSLAGGGGTEAF

J gene: TRBJ1-5
V gene: TRBV4-1
CDR3 protein: ASSFTGGDQPQH

J gene: TRBJ1-2
V gene: TRBV7-8
CDR3 protein: ASSSRDGYGYT

J gene: TRBJ2-6
V gene: TRBV7-2
CDR3 protein: ASSLEFLGTYSGANVLT

J gene: TRBJ1-4
V gene: TRBV6-2/TRBV6-3
CDR3 protein: ASSYKMGYGTNEKLF

J gene: TRBJ2-7
V gene: TRBV2
CDR3 protein: ASRSSRREQY

J gene: TRBJ1-2
V gene: TRBV11-2
CDR3 protein: ASSRDRADHYGYT

J gene: TRBJ2-5
V gene: TRBV15
CDR3 protein: ATSRVTGGSETQY

J gene: TRBJ2-3
V gene: TRBV5-8
CDR3 protein: ASSLALGIRTDTQY

J gene: TRBJ1-2
V gene: TRBV7-2
CDR3 protein: ASSKGQSVNYGYT

J gene: TRBJ2-7
V gene: TRBV29-1
CDR3 protein: SAGGGSYEQY

J gene: TRBJ1-2
V gene: TRBV28
CDR3 protein: ASSSAGGGFVYGYT

J gene: TRBJ2-3
V gene: TRBV9
CDR3 protein: ASSVKGALGTDTQY

J gene: TRBJ2-1
V gene: TRBV28
CDR3 protein: ASSLAWGREATYNEQF

J gene: TRBJ2-6
V gene: TRBV27
CDR3 protein: ASSLQYLSGANVLT

J gene: TRBJ1-1
V gene: TRBV7-9
CDR3 protein: ASSLGQYTEAF

J gene: TRBJ1-6
V gene: TRBV28
CDR3 protein: ASLRVYNSPLH

J gene: TRBJ2-3
V gene: TRBV20-1
CDR3 protein: SASKGGVGTDTQY

J gene: TRBJ1-5
V gene: TRBV28
CDR3 protein: ASSTERGGKGNQPQH

J gene: TRBJ2-1
V gene: TRBV3-1/TRBV3-2
CDR3 protein: ASSQAVAKATSGRYYNEQF